This T cell receptor beta chain was recovered during a study of identical twins. Points from the study as a whole: For zero-insertion analyses, partial confounding could come from invariant MAIT and iNKT cells. Insertion counts were lower in abundant cord blood beta clonotypes, a trend that memory repertoires did not show.

Germline CDR1 reads DFQATT; CDR2 reads SNEGSKA (reference sequence). V was clipped by 2 bases and J by 8 bases, with 10 bases between them. This CDR3 is 13 amino acids long. Many counts were recorded for this clonotype. Its antigen is not known. Unique molecular identifiers were present on the cDNA, and a universal primer site came from template switching. TCRdb redid the calling of the 5' RACE reads with MiXCR, one entry per CDR3 protein. The top ten hold 1.6% of the sample, which has 500,000 to 700,000 distinct CDR3 sequences, just over 7% seen once. With no exceptions, donors were healthy Caucasians. Another study also made use of these data, one on yellow fever vaccine responses in identical twins.

The sequence came from a woman aged 18-35 years in good health. The sequencing input was PBMCs. This rearrangement joins TRBV20-1 to TRBJ1-6, with no clear D. Here the CDR3 DNA reads TGCAGTGCTAGACCCCGGACGGATTCACCCCTCCACTTT. Its translation: CSARPRTDSPLHF.